This T cell receptor (beta chain) was recorded in a study of cytomegalovirus exposure and HLA in healthy donors. Study results and caveats: Among TCR sequences, most were rare, though some public TCRs appeared in many donors. Reportedly, cytomegalovirus status was diagnosed with high sensitivity and specificity. Cytomegalovirus-associated TCR beta chains were listed, numbering 164.

CDR1 is LNHDA, CDR2 SQIVND, per germline (reference sequence). V lost 10 bases and J lost 1; bases outside the gene matches: 8. The CDR3 has 14 amino acids. A note on this clone: Its antigen is unknown.

Method: immunoSEQ multiplex PCR; TCRdb's copy keeps in-frame clones and lacks some. The repertoire has 100,000 to 120,000 clones, approximately 88% of them found once; the top ten carry more than 1.4%. The receptor was isolated from a woman in her twenties or thirties in good health and CMV-seropositive. This chain uses TRBV19 with TRBJ2-3; 7 bases agree with TRBD2. Sequenced: PBMCs. CDR3 loop: CAISSGRGTDTQYF. The CDR3, as DNA: TGTGCCATCTCTAGCGGTCGAGGCACAGATACGCAGTATTTT.